This is a list of T cell receptor beta chains from one sample in a study of graft-versus-host responses after intestinal transplantation. The table came from immunoSEQ multiplex PCR; TCRdb's copy has only in-frame clones and leaves some out. Of 80,000 to 95,000 clones listed, around nine tenths were seen once; the top ten hold approximately 5.5%. These receptors' antigens are unknown. The specimen was unstimulated CD8+ T cells sorted from spleen or lymph node cells, collected before intestinal transplant. These receptors came from a human donor who received an intestinal transplant. CDR3s include the opening cysteine and the closing phenylalanine or tryptophan. D genes are given only for firm matches. The size of a clone is reported for some rows only, either as once, few or many, or as a class for expanded clones.

clone_size: NA
v_call: TRBV9
j_call: TRBJ2-3
d_call: TRBD1
cdr3_nt: TGTGCCAGCAGCGTAGGATCAGGGGGCGGCACAGATACGCAGTATTTT
cdr3_aa: CASSVGSGGGTDTQYF

clone_size: once
v_call: TRBV30
j_call: TRBJ2-7
d_call: NA
cdr3_nt: TGTGCCTGGGGACTCGACCCATACGAGCAGTACTTC
cdr3_aa: CAWGLDPYEQYF

clone_size: once
v_call: TRBV5-4
j_call: TRBJ2-7
d_call: TRBD1
cdr3_nt: TGTGCCAGCAGCAAGGGGCTCGGGACAGCTACCTACGAGCAGTACTTC
cdr3_aa: CASSKGLGTATYEQYF

clone_size: NA
v_call: TRBV27
j_call: TRBJ2-7
d_call: NA
cdr3_nt: TGTGCCAGCAGTTTAGGAGGGTCCTACGAGCAGTACTTC
cdr3_aa: CASSLGGSYEQYF

clone_size: once
v_call: TRBV9
j_call: TRBJ1-4
d_call: NA
cdr3_nt: TGTGCCAGCAGCGTAGGAGGGACGAAGGGTGAAAAACTGTTTTTT
cdr3_aa: CASSVGGTKGEKLFF

clone_size: NA
v_call: TRBV10-2
j_call: TRBJ1-1
d_call: TRBD1
cdr3_nt: TGCGCCAGCAGTGGGACAGGGCAGCCTGAATATGAAGCTTTCTTT
cdr3_aa: CASSGTGQPEYEAFF

clone_size: NA
v_call: TRBV7-9
j_call: TRBJ1-5
d_call: NA
cdr3_nt: TGTGCCAGCAGCTTAGGGAATAGGAAGCGTCCCCAGCATTTT
cdr3_aa: CASSLGNRKRPQHF

clone_size: NA
v_call: TRBV9
j_call: TRBJ2-1
d_call: NA
cdr3_nt: TGTGCCAGCAGCGCTAGGTGGGATCCCTACAATGAGCAGTTCTTC
cdr3_aa: CASSARWDPYNEQFF

clone_size: NA
v_call: TRBV6-5
j_call: TRBJ2-1
d_call: TRBD2
cdr3_nt: TGTGCCAGCAGTTATGTCGCGGGAGTTATAGATGAGCAGTTCTTC
cdr3_aa: CASSYVAGVIDEQFF

clone_size: NA
v_call: TRBV2
j_call: TRBJ2-1
d_call: NA
cdr3_nt: TGTGCCAGCAGTGCGAGACTAGATATTGAGCAGTTCTTC
cdr3_aa: CASSARLDIEQFF

clone_size: NA
v_call: TRBV7-9
j_call: TRBJ2-3
d_call: TRBD2
cdr3_nt: TGTGCCAGCAGTCTAAGCCCCTTGACTAGCGGGAGAGATACGCAGTATTTT
cdr3_aa: CASSLSPLTSGRDTQYF

clone_size: NA
v_call: TRBV28
j_call: TRBJ2-7
d_call: TRBD1
cdr3_nt: TGTGCCAGCAGTTTCCCCGGGACAGCCTCCTACGAGCAGTACTTC
cdr3_aa: CASSFPGTASYEQYF

clone_size: NA
v_call: TRBV9
j_call: TRBJ2-3
d_call: NA
cdr3_nt: TGTGCCAGCAGCGCCGGACAGATTAGCACAGATACGCAGTATTTT
cdr3_aa: CASSAGQISTDTQYF

clone_size: NA
v_call: TRBV11-2
j_call: TRBJ2-3
d_call: NA
cdr3_nt: TGTGCCAGCAGCTTCACTTGGCTGAGCACAGATACGCAGTATTTT
cdr3_aa: CASSFTWLSTDTQYF

clone_size: NA
v_call: TRBV13
j_call: TRBJ2-5
d_call: TRBD1
cdr3_nt: TGTGCCAGCAGCCCGCGGACAGGCCAAGAGACCCAGTACTTC
cdr3_aa: CASSPRTGQETQYF

clone_size: NA
v_call: TRBV10-3
j_call: TRBJ2-6
d_call: NA
cdr3_nt: TGTGCCGTAGGGGACCAGGGCGTCTCTGGGGCCAACGTCCTGACTTTC
cdr3_aa: CAVGDQGVSGANVLTF

clone_size: NA
v_call: TRBV11-2
j_call: TRBJ2-3
d_call: NA
cdr3_nt: TGTGCCAGCAGCTTAGATCGTGACTTATCAGATACGCAGTATTTT
cdr3_aa: CASSLDRDLSDTQYF